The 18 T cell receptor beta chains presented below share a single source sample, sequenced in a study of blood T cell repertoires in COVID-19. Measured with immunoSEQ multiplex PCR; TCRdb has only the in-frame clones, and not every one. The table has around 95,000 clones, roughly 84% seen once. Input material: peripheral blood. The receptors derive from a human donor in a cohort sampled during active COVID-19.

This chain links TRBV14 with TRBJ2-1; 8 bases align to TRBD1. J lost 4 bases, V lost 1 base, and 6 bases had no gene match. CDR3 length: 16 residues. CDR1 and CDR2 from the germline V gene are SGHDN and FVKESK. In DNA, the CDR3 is TGTGCCAGCAGCCAAGCTGGGACAGGCAATTACAATGAGCAGTTCTTC. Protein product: CASSQAGTGNYNEQFF.

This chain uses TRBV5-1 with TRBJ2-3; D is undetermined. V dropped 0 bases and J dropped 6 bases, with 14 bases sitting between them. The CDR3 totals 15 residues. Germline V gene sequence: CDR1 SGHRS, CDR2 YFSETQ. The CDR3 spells CASSLVEGGSDTQYF. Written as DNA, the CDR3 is TGCGCCAGCAGCTTGGTGGAAGGCGGCTCGGATACGCAGTATTTT.

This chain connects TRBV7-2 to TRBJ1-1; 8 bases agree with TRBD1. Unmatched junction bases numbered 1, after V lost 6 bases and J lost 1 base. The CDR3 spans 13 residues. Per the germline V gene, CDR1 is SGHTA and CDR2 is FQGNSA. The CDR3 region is CASRGQGNTEAFF. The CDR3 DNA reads TGTGCCAGCAGAGGACAGGGGAACACTGAAGCTTTCTTT.

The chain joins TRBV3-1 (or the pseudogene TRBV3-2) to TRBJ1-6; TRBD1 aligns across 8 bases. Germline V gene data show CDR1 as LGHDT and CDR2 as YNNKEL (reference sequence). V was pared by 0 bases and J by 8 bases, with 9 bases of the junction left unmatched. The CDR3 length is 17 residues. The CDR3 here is CASSQDNGQGRDSPLHF. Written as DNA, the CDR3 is TGTGCCAGCAGCCAAGATAACGGACAGGGTCGAGATTCACCCCTCCACTTT.

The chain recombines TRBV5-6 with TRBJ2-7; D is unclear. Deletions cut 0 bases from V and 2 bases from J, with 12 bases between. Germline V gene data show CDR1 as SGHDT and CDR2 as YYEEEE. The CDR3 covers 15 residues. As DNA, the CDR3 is TGTGCCAGCAGCTTGGGCGGCAATCAACCCTACGAGCAGTACTTC. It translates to CASSLGGNQPYEQYF. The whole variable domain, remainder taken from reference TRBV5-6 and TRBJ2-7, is DAGVTQSPTHLIKTRGQQVTLRCSPKSGHDTVSWYQQALGQGPQFIFQYYEEEERQRGNFPDRFSGHQFPNYSSELNVNALLLGDSALYLCASSLGGNQPYEQYFGPGTRLTVT.

The CDR3 spells CASSPGAGGFNEQFF. CDR3 coding DNA: TGTGCCAGCTCACCTGGCGCGGGAGGATTCAATGAGCAGTTCTTC. V and J are TRBV18 and TRBJ2-1; 8 bases are a match to TRBD2. CDR1 is KGHSH, CDR2 LQKENI, per germline. The CDR3 runs 15 residues. V trimming: 3 bases; J trimming: 6 bases; junction bases outside the gene matches: 7.

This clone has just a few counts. In DNA form, the CDR3 reads TGTGCCAGCAGTGAAAGGTCGGTAGCGGGGGGTTCTGGGGCCAACGTCCTGACTTTC. It yields the protein CASSERSVAGGSGANVLTF. This chain uses TRBV2 with TRBJ2-6, with TRBD2 identical over 10 bases. CDR3 length equals 19 residues. V shed 2 bases, J shed 1 base, and the junction held 8 bases outside the gene matches. Germline CDR1 is SNHLY and CDR2 is FYNNEI.

CDR3 region: CASSEAGQGRYTQYF. CDR3 DNA: TGTGCCAGCAGTGAGGCGGGACAGGGTAGGTATACGCAGTATTTT. V and J are TRBV6-4 and TRBJ2-3; 9 bases agree with TRBD1. The CDR3 loop spans 15 amino acids. Germline CDR1 reads MRHNA; CDR2 reads SNTAGT. Trimming cost V 3 bases and J 7 bases; bases outside gene matches: 8.

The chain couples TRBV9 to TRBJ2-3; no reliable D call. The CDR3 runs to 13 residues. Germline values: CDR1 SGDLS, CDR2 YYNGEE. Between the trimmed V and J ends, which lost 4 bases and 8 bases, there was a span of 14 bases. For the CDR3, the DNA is TGTGCCAGCAGCACAGACCCCTCGGCTACGCAGTATTTT. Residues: CASSTDPSATQYF.

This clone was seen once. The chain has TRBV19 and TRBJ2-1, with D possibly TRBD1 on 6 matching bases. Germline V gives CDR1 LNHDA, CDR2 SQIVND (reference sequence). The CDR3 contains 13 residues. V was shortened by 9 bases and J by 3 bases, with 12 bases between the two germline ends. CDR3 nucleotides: TGTGCCAGCCACACCAGGGGCTACAATGAGCAGTTCTTC. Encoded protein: CASHTRGYNEQFF.

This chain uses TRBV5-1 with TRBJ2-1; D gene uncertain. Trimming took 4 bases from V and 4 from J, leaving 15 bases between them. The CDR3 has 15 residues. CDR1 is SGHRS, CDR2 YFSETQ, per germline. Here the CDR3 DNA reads TGCGCCAGCAGCCCGAGTGGTACGCAATACAATGAGCAGTTCTTC. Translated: CASSPSGTQYNEQFF.

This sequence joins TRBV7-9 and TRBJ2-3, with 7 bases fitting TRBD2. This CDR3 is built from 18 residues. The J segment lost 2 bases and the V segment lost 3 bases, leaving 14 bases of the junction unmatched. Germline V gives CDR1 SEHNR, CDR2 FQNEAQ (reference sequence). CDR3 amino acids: CASSFNRGTGGLTDTQYF. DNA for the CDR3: TGTGCCAGCAGCTTCAATAGGGGTACGGGGGGTCTCACAGATACGCAGTATTTT.

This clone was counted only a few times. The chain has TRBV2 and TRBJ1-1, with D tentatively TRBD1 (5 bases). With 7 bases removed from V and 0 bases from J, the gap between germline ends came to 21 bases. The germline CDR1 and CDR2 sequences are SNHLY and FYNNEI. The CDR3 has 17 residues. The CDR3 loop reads CASTRRGAPTLNTEAFF. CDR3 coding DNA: TGTGCCAGCACCCGTCGTGGGGCGCCTACTTTGAACACTGAAGCTTTCTTT.

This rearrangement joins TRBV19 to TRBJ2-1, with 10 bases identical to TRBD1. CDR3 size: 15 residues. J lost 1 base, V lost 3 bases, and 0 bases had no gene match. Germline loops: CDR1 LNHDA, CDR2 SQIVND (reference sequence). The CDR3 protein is CASSMGQGSYNEQFF. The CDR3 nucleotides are TGTGCCAGTAGTATGGGACAGGGGTCCTACAATGAGCAGTTCTTC.

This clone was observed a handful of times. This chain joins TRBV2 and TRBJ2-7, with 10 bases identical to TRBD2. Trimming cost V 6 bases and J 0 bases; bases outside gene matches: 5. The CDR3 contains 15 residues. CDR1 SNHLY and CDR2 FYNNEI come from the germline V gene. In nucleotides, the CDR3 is TGTGCCAGCAGCCCGACTAGCGGGCCCTCCTACGAGCAGTACTTC. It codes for CASSPTSGPSYEQYF.

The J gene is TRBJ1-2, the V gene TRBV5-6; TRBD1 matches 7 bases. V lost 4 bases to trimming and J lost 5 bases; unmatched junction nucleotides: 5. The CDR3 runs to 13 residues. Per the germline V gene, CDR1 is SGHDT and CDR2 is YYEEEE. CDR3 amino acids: CASSAVQGYGYTF. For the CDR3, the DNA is TGTGCCAGCAGCGCAGTACAGGGGTATGGCTACACCTTC.

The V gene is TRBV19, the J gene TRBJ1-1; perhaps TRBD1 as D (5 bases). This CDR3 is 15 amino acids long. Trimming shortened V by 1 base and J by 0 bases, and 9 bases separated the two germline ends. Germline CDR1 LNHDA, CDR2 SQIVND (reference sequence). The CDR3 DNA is TGTGCCAGTAGTATAGGGCCGGACATGAACACTGAAGCTTTCTTT. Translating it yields CASSIGPDMNTEAFF.

This chain's CDR3 is CASSRNRQGDWEAFF. In nucleotides, the CDR3 is TGTGCCAGCAGCCGGAACCGACAGGGGGATTGGGAAGCTTTCTTT. V usage is TRBV6-5 and J usage is TRBJ1-1; 9 bases fit TRBD1. The CDR3 spans 15 residues. Germline CDR1 MNHEY, CDR2 SVGAGI. J was trimmed by 8 bases and V by 6 bases; bases with no gene match: 13.